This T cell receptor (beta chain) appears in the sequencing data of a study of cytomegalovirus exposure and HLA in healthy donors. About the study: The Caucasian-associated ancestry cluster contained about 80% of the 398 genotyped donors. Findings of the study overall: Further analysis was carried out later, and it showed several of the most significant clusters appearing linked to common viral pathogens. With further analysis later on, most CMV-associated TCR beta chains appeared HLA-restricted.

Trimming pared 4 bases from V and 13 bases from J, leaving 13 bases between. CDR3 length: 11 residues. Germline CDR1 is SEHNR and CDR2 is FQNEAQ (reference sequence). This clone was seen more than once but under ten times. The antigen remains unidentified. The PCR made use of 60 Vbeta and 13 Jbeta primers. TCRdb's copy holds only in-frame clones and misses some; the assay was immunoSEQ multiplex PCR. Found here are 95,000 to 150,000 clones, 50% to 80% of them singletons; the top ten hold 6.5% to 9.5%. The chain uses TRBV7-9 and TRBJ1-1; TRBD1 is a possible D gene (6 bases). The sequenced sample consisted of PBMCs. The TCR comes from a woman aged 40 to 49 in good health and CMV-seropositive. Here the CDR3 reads CASSSSRGYFF. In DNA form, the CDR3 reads TGTGCCAGCAGCTCATCCAGGGGCTATTTCTTT.